This T cell receptor beta chain was obtained from a study of PD-L1 blockade in urothelial cancer. Looking at the study overall: Patients commenced atezolizumab around 2014, and it was given at 1,200 mg intravenously every 3 weeks. Blood yielded a median of approximately 140,000 T cells per sample.

V was pared by 5 bases and J by 1 base, with 2 bases of the junction left unmatched. This CDR3 is 14 amino acids long. Germline loops: CDR1 SGHTA, CDR2 FQGNSA. PCRs were each spiked with synthetic TCR analog templates. The repertoire was sequenced with immunoSEQ multiplex PCR; TCRdb's copy has only in-frame clones and lacks some. The table includes 38,000 or so clones, around 82% detected once. The receptor comes from a man aged 60-69 years with urothelial cancer. The input for sequencing was PBMCs, taken around atezolizumab (anti-PD-L1) treatment. The chain uses TRBV7-2 and TRBJ1-1, with TRBD1 matching 9 bases. The chain's CDR3 is CASSVGQGNTEAFF. CDR3 DNA sequence: TGTGCCAGCAGCGTGGGACAGGGGAACACTGAAGCTTTCTTT.